The 19 T cell receptor beta chains below all came from one sample that was sequenced in a study of beta chain features in type 1 diabetes. Findings and caveats of the study: All four CD4+ subsets of Type 1 diabetes patients contained TCRB CDR3s that were moderately but significantly shorter.

Expressed TCRB transcripts were sequenced because the isolated RNA had all been reverse transcribed beforehand. Profiled with immunoSEQ multiplex PCR; TCRdb holds only in-frame clones, not every one. The table records approximately 170,000 clones, 6.5% to 8.5% of them present only once. No antigens are known for them. Sequenced input: central memory CD4+ T cells from blood. The receptors come from a young man with type 1 diabetes.

CDR3 nucleotide sequence: TGCGCCAGCAGCTTGTTTGAGGGATCTGAAAAACTGTTTTTT. Protein sequence: CASSLFEGSEKLFF. This chain links TRBV5-1 with TRBJ1-4; D not certain. This CDR3 spans 14 amino acids. CDR1 SGHRS and CDR2 YFSETQ come from the germline V gene. V was pared by 1 base and J by 7 bases, with 11 bases between.

V gene TRBV10-2 combines with J gene TRBJ1-2; TRBD1 agrees at 8 bases. Germline trimming cut 7 bases from V and 6 bases from J; bases unmatched to any gene: 13. This CDR3 spans 15 amino acids. Germline CDR1 reads WSHSY; CDR2 reads SAAADI. The CDR3 sequence: CASKSGQGASDGYTF. In nucleotides, the CDR3 is TGCGCCAGCAAGAGCGGCCAGGGGGCTTCTGATGGCTACACCTTC.

This clone was seen a handful of times. The chain uses TRBV21-1 and TRBJ2-7; the table's TRBD1 call for D was not verified on the DNA. TRBV21-1 counts as a pseudogene. The CDR3 loop spans 15 amino acids. CDR3 sequence: CASSKGARIGYEQYF. CDR3 DNA sequence: TGTGCCAGCAGCAAAGGCGCCAGGATAGGCTACGAGCAGTACTTC.

This chain connects TRBV7-8 to TRBJ2-3, with D maybe TRBD1 (5 bases). The CDR3 runs to 16 residues. Germline V gene sequence: CDR1 SGHVS, CDR2 FQNEAQ. V lost 3 bases and J 6 bases, leaving 19 bases between the germline ends. The CDR3 DNA reads as TGTGCCAGCAGCTTTTTCCTAGGGGCCCCAGGGGATACGCAGTATTTT. This codes for CASSFFLGAPGDTQYF.

This clone was counted between two and nine times. This chain connects TRBV27 to TRBJ2-5; 9 nucleotides match TRBD2. Germline V gene data show CDR1 as MNHEY and CDR2 as SMNVEV (reference sequence). This CDR3 region has 15 residues. V lost 6 bases to trimming and J lost 4 bases; unmatched junction nucleotides: 9. The CDR3 DNA reads as TGTGCCAGCAGCCGAGGGCTAGCGGGAACAGAGACCCAGTACTTC. Its protein is CASSRGLAGTETQYF.

The V and J genes are TRBV28 and TRBJ2-7; TRBD2 agrees at 9 bases. The CDR3 totals 14 residues. The germline gives CDR1 MDHEN, CDR2 SYDVKM. Trimming took 6 bases from V and 6 from J; bases not matched to a gene: 9. DNA for the CDR3: TGTGCCAGCAGGAGTAGCGGGAGCTCGTCCGAGCAGTACTTC. It yields the protein CASRSSGSSSEQYF.

This clone showed up just a few times. The V call is TRBV5-1, the J call TRBJ2-1; 11 positions agree with TRBD2. This CDR3 spans 18 amino acids. Germline loops: CDR1 SGHRS, CDR2 YFSETQ. Trimming cost V 4 bases and J 8 bases; bases outside gene matches: 17. The CDR3 DNA reads as TGCGCCAGCAGCCTGCAGACTAGCGGGGTAAACGAGGGGGATGAGCAGTTCTTC. This sequence encodes CASSLQTSGVNEGDEQFF.

V is TRBV5-1 and J is TRBJ2-1; D remains ambiguous. V was clipped by 0 bases and J by 0 bases, with 7 bases between them. CDR1 SGHRS and CDR2 YFSETQ come from the germline V gene. This CDR3 spans 15 amino acids. The CDR3 DNA reads TGCGCCAGCAGCTTGGTTCTGAGCTCCTACAATGAGCAGTTCTTC. Amino acid sequence: CASSLVLSSYNEQFF. Full variable domain (missing parts from reference TRBV5-1 and TRBJ2-1): KAGVTQTPRYLIKTRGQQVTLSCSPISGHRSVSWYQQTPGQGLQFLFEYFSETQRNKGNFPGRFSGRQFSNSRSEMNVSTLELGDSALYLCASSLVLSSYNEQFFGPGTRLTVL.

This clone was picked up a small number of times. The CDR3 DNA reads as TGTGCCAGCAGCCACGTGACTGCTTCCTACGAGCAGTACTTC. Encoded protein: CASSHVTASYEQYF. V is TRBV14 and J is TRBJ2-7, with D hard to call. There are 14 residues in the CDR3. Germline V gives CDR1 SGHDN, CDR2 FVKESK. V was cut by 3 bases and J by 1 base, with 10 bases left in between.

The chain carries TRBV9 and TRBJ2-7; TRBD2 is a possible D gene (5 bases). The CDR3 contains 14 residues. V was trimmed by 5 bases and J by 9 bases, leaving 21 bases between them. CDR1 and CDR2 from the germline V gene are SGDLS and YYNGEE. The CDR3 protein is CASRADGEFSRQYF. CDR3 nucleotides: TGTGCCAGCAGAGCGGACGGCGAATTTTCTAGGCAGTACTTC.

This clone showed up just a few times. The V call is TRBV5-8, the J call TRBJ2-7, with TRBD2 as a possible D gene (6 bases). This CDR3 has 14 residues. The V and J ends lost 2 bases and 6 bases respectively, with 15 bases between them. Germline V gives CDR1 SGHTS, CDR2 YDEGEE. The CDR3 here is CASSFSGLLREQYF. DNA of the CDR3: TGTGCCAGCAGCTTTTCGGGACTCCTCCGCGAGCAGTACTTC.

J is TRBJ1-2 and V is TRBV18; 10 bases line up with TRBD1. Looked up from germline, CDR1 is KGHSH and CDR2 is LQKENI. The CDR3 is 15 residues long. V shed 6 bases and J 4 bases; nucleotides not matched to a gene: 8. CDR3 sequence (DNA): TGTGCCAGCTCGTCGGACAGGGGGTTGAGCTATGGCTACACCTTC. This gives the protein CASSSDRGLSYGYTF.

The J gene is TRBJ1-1, the V gene TRBV7-9; D ambiguous. CDR3 length: 12 residues. Trimming removed 5 bases at V and 8 bases at J, with 12 bases between. Germline loops: CDR1 SEHNR, CDR2 FQNEAQ (reference sequence). This chain's CDR3 is CASSLVGDEAFF. The CDR3 DNA follows: TGTGCCAGCAGCCTTGTGGGCGACGAAGCTTTCTTT.

This clone was seen ten or more times. J is TRBJ2-2 and V is TRBV15; D is undetermined. Deletions cut 0 bases from V and 2 bases from J, with 4 bases between. Germline CDR1 and CDR2: LNHNV and YYDKDF (reference sequence). This CDR3 region has 14 residues. For the CDR3, the DNA is TGTGCCACCAGCAGAGATACAAACACCGGGGAGCTGTTTTTT. Its translation: CATSRDTNTGELFF.

This clone was counted only a few times. The rearrangement uses TRBV18 and TRBJ1-4; 8 nucleotides line up with TRBD1. J lost 7 bases, V lost 3 bases, and 4 bases had no gene match. The germline CDR1 and CDR2 sequences are KGHSH and LQKENI. This CDR3 is built from 14 residues. The DNA for the CDR3 is TGTGCCAGCTCACCGGGACAGGCCTTTGAAAAACTGTTTTTT. It codes for CASSPGQAFEKLFF.

CDR3 in DNA: TGTGCCAGCAGCTTAGACGAGGGGGATCCCACTGAAGCTTTCTTT. Translation: CASSLDEGDPTEAFF. The chain recombines TRBV7-2 with TRBJ1-1; tentative D call: TRBD1 (6 bases). Germline values: CDR1 SGHTA, CDR2 FQGNSA. The CDR3 spans 15 residues. V was trimmed by 1 base and J by 4 bases, leaving 13 bases between them.

The table lists this clone with a few counts. The chain carries TRBV5-1 and TRBJ2-5; 12 positions match TRBD2. Germline CDR1 is SGHRS and CDR2 is YFSETQ. This CDR3 spans 15 amino acids. The trim removed 4 bases at V and 2 bases at J, leaving 3 bases unmatched. This CDR3 is CASSVGLAGQETQYF. The CDR3 DNA follows: TGCGCCAGCAGCGTAGGACTAGCGGGACAAGAGACCCAGTACTTC.

This clone came up a few times. V usage is TRBV7-6 and J usage is TRBJ2-3, with TRBD1 identical over 9 bases. CDR3 length: 15 residues. Germline assignment: CDR1 SGHVS and CDR2 FNYEAQ. The junction had 8 bases not matched to a gene; V was cut back by 5 bases and J by 5 bases. CDR3 sequence reads: CASSTRTGEVDTQYF. The CDR3 region has the DNA TGTGCCAGCAGCACACGGACAGGGGAGGTAGATACGCAGTATTTT.

This clone came up once. The chain links TRBV11-2 to TRBJ2-1; D is undetermined. Germline CDR1 SGHAT, CDR2 FQNNGV. V was shortened by 1 base and J by 1 base, with 5 bases between the two germline ends. This CDR3 comprises 14 residues. The CDR3 region is CASSLAQSYNEQFF. In DNA form, the CDR3 reads TGTGCCAGCAGCTTAGCTCAGTCCTACAATGAGCAGTTCTTC.